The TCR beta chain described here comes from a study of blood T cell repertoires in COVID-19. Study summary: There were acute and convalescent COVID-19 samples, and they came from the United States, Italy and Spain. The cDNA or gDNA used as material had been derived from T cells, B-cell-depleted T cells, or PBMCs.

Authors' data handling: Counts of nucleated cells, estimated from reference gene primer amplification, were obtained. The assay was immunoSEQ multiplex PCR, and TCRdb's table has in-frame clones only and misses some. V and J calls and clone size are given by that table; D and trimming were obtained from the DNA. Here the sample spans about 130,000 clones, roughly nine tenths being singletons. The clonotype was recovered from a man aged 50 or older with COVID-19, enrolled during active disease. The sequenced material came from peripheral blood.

CDR3 in amino acids: CASSTGQEDQPQHF. The CDR3 DNA reads as TGTGCCAGTAGCACCGGACAGGAGGATCAGCCCCAGCATTTT. The chain employs TRBV19 and TRBJ1-5; TRBD1 matches at 7 bases. There are 14 residues in the CDR3. Germline CDR1 LNHDA, CDR2 SQIVND (reference sequence). Unmatched junction bases numbered 7, after V lost 6 bases and J lost 5 bases.